This T cell receptor beta chain derives from a study of T cell responses to AZD1222 COVID-19 vaccine. Study results and limitations: Baseline seropositivity occurred in only a handful of AZD1222 recipients. Donors in the cohort were predominantly white British and more often female, and clonal diversity was possibly underestimated. Spike-wide vaccine-associated CD4 TCRs dominated at 160-218 and 743-854. Samples come after the peak T cell response, not at day 14.

V was pared by 0 bases and J by 4 bases, with 13 bases between. Germline CDR1 reads SGHDT; CDR2 reads YYEEEE. The CDR3 is made up of 15 amino acids. Notes on this clone: What it binds is not known.

Only in-frame clones appear in the TCRdb table, and some are missing; sequencing was by immunoSEQ multiplex PCR. The profile covers approximately 150,000 clones, with 90% appearing a single time and 5% to 6.5% taken by the ten largest. The specimen was peripheral blood, collected 28 days after the second AZD1222 dose. The receptor's source is an adult who received the AZD1222 COVID-19 vaccine. This chain links TRBV5-6 with TRBJ1-2; D perhaps matches TRBD1 (5 bases). Written as DNA, the CDR3 is TGTGCCAGCAGCTTGGCCAACGTAAGGGGCTATGGCTACACCTTC. This translates into CASSLANVRGYGYTF.